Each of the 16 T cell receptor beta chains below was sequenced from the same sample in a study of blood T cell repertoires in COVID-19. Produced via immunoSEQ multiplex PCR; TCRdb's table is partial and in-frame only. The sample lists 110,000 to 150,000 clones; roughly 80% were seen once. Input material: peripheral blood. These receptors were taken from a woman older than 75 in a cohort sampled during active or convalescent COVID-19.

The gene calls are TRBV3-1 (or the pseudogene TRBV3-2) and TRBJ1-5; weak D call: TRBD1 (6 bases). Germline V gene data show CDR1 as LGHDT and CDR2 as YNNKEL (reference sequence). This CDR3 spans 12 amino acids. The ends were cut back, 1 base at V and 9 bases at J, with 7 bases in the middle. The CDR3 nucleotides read TGTGCCAGCAGCCAAGGAGGGGGGCCCCAGCATTTT. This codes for CASSQGGGPQHF.

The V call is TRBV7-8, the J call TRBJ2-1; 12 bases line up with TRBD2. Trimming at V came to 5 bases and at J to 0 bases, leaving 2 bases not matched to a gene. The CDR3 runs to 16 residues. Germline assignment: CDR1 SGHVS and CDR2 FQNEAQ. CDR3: CASSPLAGGSYNEQFF. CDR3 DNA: TGTGCCAGCAGCCCACTAGCGGGGGGCTCCTACAATGAGCAGTTCTTC.

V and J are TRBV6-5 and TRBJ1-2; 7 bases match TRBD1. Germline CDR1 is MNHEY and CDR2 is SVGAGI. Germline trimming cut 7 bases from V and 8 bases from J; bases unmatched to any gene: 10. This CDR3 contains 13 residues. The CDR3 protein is CASMRQGVGGYTF. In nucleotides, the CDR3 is TGTGCCAGCATGAGACAGGGTGTAGGCGGCTACACCTTC.

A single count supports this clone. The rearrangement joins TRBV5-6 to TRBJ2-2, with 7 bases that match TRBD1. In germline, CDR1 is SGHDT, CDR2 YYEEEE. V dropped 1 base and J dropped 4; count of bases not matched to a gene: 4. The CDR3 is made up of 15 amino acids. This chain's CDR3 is CASSLRQGGTGELFF. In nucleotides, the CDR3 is TGTGCCAGCAGCTTGAGACAGGGTGGCACCGGGGAGCTGTTTTTT.

The CDR3 reads CASSESRGEDTQYF. CDR3 nucleotide sequence: TGCGCCAGCAGTGAGTCCCGCGGGGAAGATACGCAGTATTTT. J is TRBJ2-3 and V is TRBV10-2; D is possibly TRBD2 (6 bases). CDR1 and CDR2 (germline): WSHSY, SAAADI. V lost 0 bases, J lost 5 bases, and 9 bases lay in between. This CDR3 has 14 residues.

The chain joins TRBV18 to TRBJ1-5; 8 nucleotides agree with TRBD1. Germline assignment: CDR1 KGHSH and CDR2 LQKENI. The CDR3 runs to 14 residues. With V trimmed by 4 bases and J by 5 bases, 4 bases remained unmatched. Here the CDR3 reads CASSLGTGYQPQHF. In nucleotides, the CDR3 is TGTGCCAGCTCACTCGGGACAGGCTATCAGCCCCAGCATTTT.

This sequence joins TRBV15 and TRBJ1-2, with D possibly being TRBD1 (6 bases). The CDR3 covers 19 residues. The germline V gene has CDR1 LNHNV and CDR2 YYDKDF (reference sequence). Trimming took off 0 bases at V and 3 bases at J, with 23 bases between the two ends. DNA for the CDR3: TGTGCCACCAGCAGAGATCTAATTTCGGGGCAGGGGAGAGACTATGGCTACACCTTC. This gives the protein CATSRDLISGQGRDYGYTF.

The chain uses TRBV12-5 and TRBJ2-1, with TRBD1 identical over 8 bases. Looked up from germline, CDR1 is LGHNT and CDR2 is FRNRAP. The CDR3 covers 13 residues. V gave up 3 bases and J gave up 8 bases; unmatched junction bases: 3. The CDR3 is CASGLGQGHEQFF. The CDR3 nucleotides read TGTGCTAGTGGTTTAGGACAGGGTCATGAGCAGTTCTTC.

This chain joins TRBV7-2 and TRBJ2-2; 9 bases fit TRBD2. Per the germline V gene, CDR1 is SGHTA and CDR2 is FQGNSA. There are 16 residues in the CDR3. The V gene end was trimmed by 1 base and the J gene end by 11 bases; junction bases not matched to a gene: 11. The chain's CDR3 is CASSLVLAGRFVELFF. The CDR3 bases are TGTGCCAGCAGCTTAGTTCTAGCGGGGCGCTTCGTCGAGCTGTTTTTT.

The CDR3 nucleotides are TGTGCCAGCAGTCCGCTAGGACACGAAGGCGGACACGAAAAACTGTTTTTT. This codes for CASSPLGHEGGHEKLFF. This chain uses TRBV6-2 or TRBV6-3 with TRBJ1-4; TRBD1 might be the D (5 bases). CDR1 MNHEY and CDR2 SVGEGT come from the germline V gene. Trimming cost V 5 bases and J 8 bases, with 24 bases left between them. This CDR3 comprises 17 residues.

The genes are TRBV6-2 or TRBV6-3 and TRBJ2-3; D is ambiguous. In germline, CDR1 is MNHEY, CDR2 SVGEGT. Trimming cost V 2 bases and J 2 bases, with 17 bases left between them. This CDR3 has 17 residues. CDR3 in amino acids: CASSYHRVLADTDTQYF. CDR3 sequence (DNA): TGTGCCAGCAGTTACCACCGCGTTTTAGCCGACACAGATACGCAGTATTTT.

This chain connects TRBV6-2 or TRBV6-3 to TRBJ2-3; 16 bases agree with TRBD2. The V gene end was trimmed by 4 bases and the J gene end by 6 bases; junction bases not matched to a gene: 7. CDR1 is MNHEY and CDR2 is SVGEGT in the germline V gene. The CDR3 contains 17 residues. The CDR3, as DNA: TGTGCCAGCAGTTGGCCGGGACTAGCGGGGGGGATGGATACGCAGTATTTT. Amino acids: CASSWPGLAGGMDTQYF.

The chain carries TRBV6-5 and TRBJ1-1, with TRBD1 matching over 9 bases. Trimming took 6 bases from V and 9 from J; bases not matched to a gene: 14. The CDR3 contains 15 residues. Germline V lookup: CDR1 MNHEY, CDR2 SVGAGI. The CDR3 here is CASRSDRDRDWKAFF. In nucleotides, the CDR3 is TGTGCCAGCAGGAGCGACCGGGACAGGGATTGGAAAGCTTTCTTT.

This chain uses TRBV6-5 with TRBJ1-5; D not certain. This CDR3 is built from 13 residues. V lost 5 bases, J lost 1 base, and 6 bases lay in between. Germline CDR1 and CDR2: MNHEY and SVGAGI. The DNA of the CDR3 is TGTGCCAGCAGTCCACGGAGCAATCAGCCCCAGCATTTT. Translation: CASSPRSNQPQHF.

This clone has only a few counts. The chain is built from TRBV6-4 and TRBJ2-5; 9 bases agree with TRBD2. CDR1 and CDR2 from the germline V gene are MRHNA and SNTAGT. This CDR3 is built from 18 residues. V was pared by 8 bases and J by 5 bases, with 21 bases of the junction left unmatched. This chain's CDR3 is CASPLSLSSGGPGETQYF. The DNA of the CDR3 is TGTGCCAGCCCTCTTAGCCTGTCCAGCGGGGGGCCGGGTGAGACCCAGTACTTC.

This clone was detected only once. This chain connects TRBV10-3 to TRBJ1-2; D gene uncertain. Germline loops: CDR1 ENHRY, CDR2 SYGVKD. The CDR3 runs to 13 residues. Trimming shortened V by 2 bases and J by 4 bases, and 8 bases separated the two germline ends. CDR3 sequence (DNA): TGTGCCATCAGTGAGACGGAGGTCTATGGCTACACCTTC. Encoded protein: CAISETEVYGYTF.